These T cell receptor beta chains were read from a single sample in a study of OX40 agonist ivuxolimab in advanced cancers. The repertoire was sequenced with immunoSEQ multiplex PCR; TCRdb's copy has only in-frame clones and lacks some. The sample contains 90,000 to 100,000 clones, around nine tenths of which appear only once. The sample here was CD4+ or CD8+ T cells sorted from blood, taken in a trial of the OX40 agonist ivuxolimab. The source of these receptors is an adult with an advanced solid tumor such as melanoma, head and neck, liver or kidney cancer. CDR3s include the opening cysteine and the closing phenylalanine or tryptophan. A D gene is named only where the DNA matches it firmly. The size field is filled for only some rows; it gives once, few, many or a size class.

j_gene: TRBJ2-2; v_gene: TRBV7-3; d_gene: NA; abundance: NA; CDR3aa: CASSLAPGTGELFF; CDR3nt: TGTGCCAGCAGCTTGGCCCCGGGGACCGGGGAGCTGTTTTTT
j_gene: TRBJ1-1; v_gene: TRBV11-3; d_gene: NA; abundance: NA; CDR3aa: CASSLGTEAFF; CDR3nt: TGTGCCAGCAGCTTGGGCACCGAAGCTTTCTTT
j_gene: TRBJ2-5; v_gene: TRBV27; d_gene: TRBD1; abundance: once; CDR3aa: CASSPGTGRGQETQYF; CDR3nt: TGTGCCAGCAGTCCCGGGACAGGGAGAGGCCAAGAGACCCAGTACTTC
j_gene: TRBJ2-3; v_gene: TRBV5-5; d_gene: TRBD1; abundance: NA; CDR3aa: CASSDPRQGADTQYF; CDR3nt: TGTGCCAGCAGCGACCCTAGACAGGGGGCAGATACGCAGTATTTT
j_gene: TRBJ1-1; v_gene: TRBV6-1; d_gene: TRBD1; abundance: NA; CDR3aa: CASLGQYTEAFF; CDR3nt: TGTGCCAGCTTGGGACAGTACACTGAAGCTTTCTTT
j_gene: TRBJ2-2; v_gene: TRBV2; d_gene: TRBD1; abundance: NA; CDR3aa: CASREGQGVSGELFF; CDR3nt: TGTGCCTCCCGCGAAGGACAGGGGGTATCCGGGGAGCTGTTTTTT
j_gene: TRBJ1-1; v_gene: TRBV2; d_gene: NA; abundance: few; CDR3aa: CASSEYLNTEAFF; CDR3nt: TGTGCCAGCAGTGAATACCTGAACACTGAAGCTTTCTTT
j_gene: TRBJ2-2; v_gene: TRBV27; d_gene: TRBD2; abundance: NA; CDR3aa: CASSLGTSGRTGELFF; CDR3nt: TGTGCCAGCAGTTTAGGGACTAGCGGTAGAACCGGGGAGCTGTTTTTT
j_gene: TRBJ1-1; v_gene: TRBV29-1; d_gene: NA; abundance: once; CDR3aa: CSVHGERGGWEAFF; CDR3nt: TGCAGCGTTCACGGGGAGAGGGGCGGTTGGGAAGCTTTCTTT
j_gene: TRBJ2-3; v_gene: TRBV5-1; d_gene: NA; abundance: NA; CDR3aa: CASSLGGSTDTQYF; CDR3nt: TGCGCCAGCAGCTTGGGGGGCAGCACAGATACGCAGTATTTT
j_gene: TRBJ2-3; v_gene: TRBV7-3; d_gene: NA; abundance: NA; CDR3aa: CASSFRGPGTDTQYF; CDR3nt: TGTGCCAGCAGCTTCCGGGGGCCGGGCACAGATACGCAGTATTTT
j_gene: TRBJ1-1; v_gene: TRBV28; d_gene: NA; abundance: NA; CDR3aa: CASSFKEGMNTEAFF; CDR3nt: TGTGCCAGCAGTTTTAAGGAGGGCATGAACACTGAAGCTTTCTTT
j_gene: TRBJ1-4; v_gene: TRBV12-5; d_gene: TRBD1; abundance: once; CDR3aa: CASGPRYGTGVEKLFF; CDR3nt: TGTGCTAGTGGTCCCCGCTACGGGACAGGGGTTGAAAAACTGTTTTTT
j_gene: TRBJ1-1; v_gene: TRBV7-9; d_gene: NA; abundance: NA; CDR3aa: CASSLVWGNTEAFF; CDR3nt: TGTGCCAGCAGCTTAGTCTGGGGGAACACTGAAGCTTTCTTT
j_gene: TRBJ2-5; v_gene: TRBV5-1; d_gene: NA; abundance: NA; CDR3aa: CASSFNRGHQETQYF; CDR3nt: TGCGCCAGCAGCTTTAATCGGGGGCACCAAGAGACCCAGTACTTC
j_gene: TRBJ1-1; v_gene: TRBV2; d_gene: NA; abundance: NA; CDR3aa: CASAGLMNTEAFF; CDR3nt: TGTGCCAGCGCCGGTCTCATGAACACTGAAGCTTTCTTT
j_gene: TRBJ2-7; v_gene: TRBV6-5; d_gene: NA; abundance: NA; CDR3aa: CASSNRGLTYEQYF; CDR3nt: TGTGCCAGCAGCAACAGGGGACTCACCTACGAGCAGTACTTC
j_gene: TRBJ2-1; v_gene: TRBV4-2; d_gene: TRBD2; abundance: medium-sized; CDR3aa: CASSLHSSGGGEQFF; CDR3nt: TGTGCCAGCAGCTTGCACTCTAGCGGGGGCGGTGAGCAGTTCTTC
j_gene: TRBJ2-5; v_gene: TRBV18; d_gene: TRBD2; abundance: NA; CDR3aa: CASSPRTRQETQYF; CDR3nt: TGTGCCAGCTCACCCAGGACTAGGCAAGAGACCCAGTACTTC
j_gene: TRBJ1-6; v_gene: TRBV15; d_gene: NA; abundance: NA; CDR3aa: CATSPEVQGGYNSPLHF; CDR3nt: TGTGCCACCAGCCCAGAAGTACAGGGAGGCTATAATTCACCCCTCCACTTT
j_gene: TRBJ2-3; v_gene: TRBV7-9; d_gene: NA; abundance: few; CDR3aa: CASSLDTDTQYF; CDR3nt: TGTGCCAGCAGCTTAGACACAGATACGCAGTATTTT
j_gene: TRBJ2-7; v_gene: TRBV4-2; d_gene: NA; abundance: NA; CDR3aa: CASSQDLDSYEQYF; CDR3nt: TGTGCCAGCAGCCAAGATCTCGACTCCTACGAGCAGTACTTC
j_gene: TRBJ2-7; v_gene: TRBV19; d_gene: TRBD1; abundance: NA; CDR3aa: CASSYLSGTASGEQYF; CDR3nt: TGTGCCAGTAGTTACCTCTCCGGGACAGCCTCCGGCGAGCAGTACTTC
j_gene: TRBJ2-5; v_gene: TRBV18; d_gene: NA; abundance: NA; CDR3aa: CASSPPSGGQETQYF; CDR3nt: TGTGCCAGCTCACCTCCCAGTGGGGGGCAAGAGACCCAGTACTTC
j_gene: TRBJ1-1; v_gene: TRBV18; d_gene: NA; abundance: once; CDR3aa: CASSSRDYLNTEAFF; CDR3nt: TGTGCCAGCTCATCCCGGGACTACCTGAACACTGAAGCTTTCTTT
j_gene: TRBJ2-7; v_gene: TRBV7-9; d_gene: NA; abundance: NA; CDR3aa: CASSAADSYEQYF; CDR3nt: TGTGCCAGCAGCGCGGCGGACTCCTACGAGCAGTACTTC
j_gene: TRBJ2-1; v_gene: TRBV11-2; d_gene: NA; abundance: NA; CDR3aa: CASSSQLHRDEQFF; CDR3nt: TGTGCCAGCAGCTCGCAACTTCACAGGGATGAGCAGTTCTTC
j_gene: TRBJ2-1; v_gene: TRBV5-1; d_gene: NA; abundance: once; CDR3aa: CASSLIPSYNEQFF; CDR3nt: TGCGCCAGCAGCCTAATACCCTCCTACAATGAGCAGTTCTTC
j_gene: TRBJ1-1; v_gene: TRBV6-5; d_gene: TRBD1; abundance: NA; CDR3aa: CASRDNRQGRAFF; CDR3nt: TGTGCCAGCAGGGACAATCGACAGGGGAGGGCTTTCTTT
j_gene: TRBJ1-2; v_gene: TRBV5-1; d_gene: TRBD1; abundance: NA; CDR3aa: CASSLDLGQGIFYGYTF; CDR3nt: TGCGCCAGCAGCTTGGATTTGGGACAGGGAATCTTCTATGGCTACACCTTC
j_gene: TRBJ1-3; v_gene: TRBV5-4; d_gene: NA; abundance: NA; CDR3aa: CASSEPRTDPGNTIYF; CDR3nt: TGTGCCAGCAGCGAGCCCAGGACAGACCCTGGAAACACCATATATTTT
j_gene: TRBJ2-3; v_gene: TRBV9; d_gene: TRBD2; abundance: NA; CDR3aa: CASSFGTPSGGDTQYF; CDR3nt: TGTGCCAGCAGCTTCGGGACTCCGAGCGGGGGGGATACGCAGTATTTT
j_gene: TRBJ1-1; v_gene: TRBV5-1; d_gene: NA; abundance: NA; CDR3aa: CASFPLVRRENTEAFF; CDR3nt: TGCGCCAGCTTTCCTCTGGTGCGCAGGGAGAACACTGAAGCTTTCTTT
j_gene: TRBJ1-4; v_gene: TRBV5-4; d_gene: NA; abundance: NA; CDR3aa: CASSVWTVEKLFF; CDR3nt: TGTGCCAGCAGCGTTTGGACAGTTGAAAAACTGTTTTTT
j_gene: TRBJ2-7; v_gene: TRBV6-1; d_gene: NA; abundance: NA; CDR3aa: CASSEAPEGYEQYF; CDR3nt: TGTGCCAGCAGTGAAGCGCCCGAGGGATACGAGCAGTACTTC
j_gene: TRBJ2-4; v_gene: TRBV9; d_gene: NA; abundance: NA; CDR3aa: CASSTHPGSALAGKNIQYF; CDR3nt: TGTGCCAGCAGCACGCACCCAGGCAGCGCTCTAGCAGGCAAAAACATTCAGTACTTC
j_gene: TRBJ1-1; v_gene: TRBV6-1; d_gene: NA; abundance: NA; CDR3aa: CASSVQLNTEAFF; CDR3nt: TGTGCCAGCAGTGTACAGTTGAACACTGAAGCTTTCTTT
j_gene: TRBJ2-7; v_gene: TRBV29-1; d_gene: NA; abundance: NA; CDR3aa: CSVGEGPYEQYF; CDR3nt: TGCAGCGTTGGTGAGGGCCCCTACGAGCAGTACTTC
j_gene: TRBJ1-5; v_gene: TRBV18; d_gene: NA; abundance: NA; CDR3aa: CASSPGGNYQPQHF; CDR3nt: TGTGCCAGCTCACCAGGCGGTAACTATCAGCCCCAGCATTTT
j_gene: TRBJ2-3; v_gene: TRBV15; d_gene: NA; abundance: NA; CDR3aa: CATSSLERSSTDTQYF; CDR3nt: TGTGCCACCAGCAGCTTAGAACGGTCTAGCACAGATACGCAGTATTTT
j_gene: TRBJ1-1; v_gene: TRBV19; d_gene: NA; abundance: NA; CDR3aa: CASSLSGETEAFF; CDR3nt: TGTGCCAGTAGTCTCAGTGGTGAGACTGAAGCTTTCTTT
j_gene: TRBJ1-4; v_gene: TRBV2; d_gene: TRBD1; abundance: NA; CDR3aa: CASPSMEDGTGGRPNEKLFF; CDR3nt: TGTGCCAGCCCATCTATGGAGGATGGGACAGGGGGCAGACCTAATGAAAAACTGTTTTTT